This T cell receptor beta chain comes out of a study of cytomegalovirus exposure and HLA in healthy donors. Study results and caveats: About 90% or about 30% of the time was how often most TCR beta V segments were productive, according to an earlier analysis. 87-base-pair reads could not separate some V segments, including TRBV6-2 and TRBV6-3. CMV serostatus alone was available as immune exposure information. Accurate prediction of HLA-A and HLA-B alleles (for most subjects) was reportedly achieved from TCR beta sequences.

The primer mix had 60 Vbeta and 13 Jbeta primers. The protocol was immunoSEQ multiplex PCR, while the TCRdb copy is restricted to in-frame clones and leaves out a portion. The sample records roughly 170,000 clones, roughly 80% being singletons. The CDR3 loop spans 16 amino acids. Germline values: CDR1 ENHRY, CDR2 SYGVKD. V lost 0 bases, J lost 5 bases, and 11 bases lay in between. About this clone: Its antigen is currently unknown.

The TCR originated in a man in his thirties or forties in good health and CMV-seropositive. The chain has TRBV10-3 and TRBJ1-6; D ambiguous. The sample comprised PBMCs. The chain's CDR3 is CAISESRGYDNSPLHF. For the CDR3, the DNA is TGTGCCATCAGTGAGTCTAGAGGATATGATAATTCACCCCTCCACTTT.